A single sample gave rise to the 26 T cell receptor beta chains below, sequenced in a study of blood T cell repertoires in COVID-19. Clones were sequenced by immunoSEQ multiplex PCR, and TCRdb holds only the in-frame ones, with some missing. Among 97,000 or so clones, roughly 87% were seen once, and the ten largest hold approximately 18%. Sequenced input: peripheral blood. Receptors were obtained from a man older than 75 with acute or convalescent COVID-19.

CDR3 nucleotides: TGCGCCAGCAGCCTCACGACAGGGAAGGATGGCTACACCTTC. As protein: CASSLTTGKDGYTF. The rearrangement uses TRBV5-1 and TRBJ1-2; 7 bases match TRBD1. V was clipped by 4 bases and J by 6 bases; unmatched bases: 9. Per the germline V gene, CDR1 is SGHRS and CDR2 is YFSETQ. The CDR3 totals 14 residues.

This chain joins TRBV5-1 and TRBJ2-3; perhaps TRBD1 as D (5 bases). Trimming stripped 4 bases from V and 0 bases from J, with 12 bases between. In germline, CDR1 is SGHRS, CDR2 YFSETQ. This CDR3 region has 15 residues. The CDR3 coding sequence is TGCGCCAGCAGCGCCTCAGGGTCTAGCACAGATACGCAGTATTTT. It yields the protein CASSASGSSTDTQYF.

A few counts support this clone. This rearrangement joins TRBV3-1 (or the pseudogene TRBV3-2) to TRBJ2-7; 7 bases match TRBD1. The germline gives CDR1 LGHDT, CDR2 YNNKEL (reference sequence). V gave up 1 base and J gave up 4 bases; unmatched junction bases: 7. This CDR3 region has 15 residues. The CDR3 loop reads CASSQGTGSWYEQYF. The CDR3 nucleotides read TGTGCCAGCAGCCAAGGGACAGGTTCTTGGTACGAGCAGTACTTC.

V usage is TRBV29-1 and J usage is TRBJ1-2; D is undetermined. CDR3 length: 14 residues. The germline V and J ends were trimmed by 4 bases and 1 base, with 13 bases remaining between them. Germline V gene lookup returns CDR1 SQVTM and CDR2 ANQGSEA. The CDR3 nucleotides are TGCAGCGTTGCCCTCCCGGGAAGTAACTATGGCTACACCTTC. As protein: CSVALPGSNYGYTF.

J is TRBJ1-2 and V is TRBV19, with TRBD1 as a possible D gene (6 bases). V shed 0 bases and J shed 4 bases, with 9 bases lying between them. CDR3 size: 14 residues. CDR1 and CDR2 from the germline V gene are LNHDA and SQIVND (reference sequence). For the CDR3, the DNA is TGTGCCAGTAGTATAGACCGACAGGCCTATGGCTACACCTTC. Translating it yields CASSIDRQAYGYTF.

The J gene is TRBJ2-3, the V gene TRBV16; 10 bases agree with TRBD1. This CDR3 is built from 15 residues. The V segment lost 2 bases and the J segment 4 bases; nucleotides outside the gene matches: 3. Germline CDR1 is KGHSY and CDR2 is FQNENV. The CDR3 DNA follows: TGTGCCAGCAGCCAAGGTGGACAGGGGGCAGATACGCAGTATTTT. This encodes CASSQGGQGADTQYF. The full variable domain, rest sourced from reference TRBV16 and TRBJ2-3, is GEEVAQTPKHLVRGEGQKAKLYCAPIKGHSYVFWYQQVLKNEFKFLISFQNENVFDETGMPKERFSAKCLPNSPCSLEIQATKLEDSAVYFCASSQGGQGADTQYFGPGTRLTVL.

The sample holds one count of this clone. This chain uses TRBV19 with TRBJ2-1; TRBD2 agrees at 9 bases. From germline, CDR1 is LNHDA and CDR2 SQIVND (reference sequence). V trimming: 3 bases; J trimming: 7 bases; junction bases outside the gene matches: 7. This CDR3 contains 15 residues. CDR3 amino acids: CASSMGGRAANEQFF. The CDR3 DNA is TGTGCCAGTAGTATGGGCGGGAGGGCCGCGAATGAGCAGTTCTTC.

This clone showed up just once. The gene calls are TRBV6-5 and TRBJ2-7; possibly TRBD2 for D (5 bases). V was cut by 8 bases and J by 5 bases, with 19 bases left in between. This CDR3 is 14 amino acids long. The germline CDR1 and CDR2 sequences are MNHEY and SVGAGI. CDR3 loop: CASRLRHPRDEQYF. Here the CDR3 DNA reads TGTGCCAGCCGATTACGTCACCCGAGGGACGAGCAGTACTTC.

This clone is a singleton in its sample. V is TRBV5-4 and J is TRBJ2-2, with no clear D. V lost 0 bases and J 4 bases, leaving 4 bases between the germline ends. The CDR3 sequence is 13 residues long. The germline gives CDR1 SGHNT, CDR2 YYREEE (reference sequence). CDR3 sequence: CASSLDSTGELFF. CDR3 DNA sequence: TGTGCCAGCAGCTTGGACAGCACCGGGGAGCTGTTTTTT.

This chain uses TRBV28 with TRBJ1-2, with 8 bases identical to TRBD1. V lost 6 bases to trimming and J lost 6 bases; unmatched junction nucleotides: 18. This CDR3 spans 17 amino acids. Germline CDR1 and CDR2: MDHEN and SYDVKM. Here the CDR3 DNA reads TGTGCCAGCAGCCCTCTCCGCCAGGGGGCGGCAACGGATGGCTACACCTTC. Translated: CASSPLRQGAATDGYTF.

DNA for the CDR3: TGTGCCAGCAGCTTGAGTTCCCGGGACACCGATCAGCCCCAGCATTTT. As protein: CASSLSSRDTDQPQHF. V gene TRBV5-6 combines with J gene TRBJ1-5, with D possibly matching TRBD1 (6 bases). Trimming removed 1 base from V and 5 bases from J, with 16 bases in between. The length of the CDR3 is 16 residues. CDR1 and CDR2 from the germline V gene are SGHDT and YYEEEE.

This clone has only a few counts. The chain recombines TRBV4-3 with TRBJ2-2; D not resolved. The germline gives CDR1 LGHNA, CDR2 YSLEER. Trimming removed 3 bases at V and 5 bases at J, with 13 bases between. The CDR3 runs 15 residues. CDR3 loop: CASSQSRFLTGELFF. The CDR3 coding sequence is TGCGCCAGCAGCCAGTCACGGTTTCTGACCGGGGAGCTGTTTTTT.

The rearrangement uses TRBV7-9 and TRBJ1-2; D is unclear. The V gene lost 4 bases and the J gene lost 3 bases, with 9 bases spanning the gap. CDR3 size: 13 residues. The germline V gene has CDR1 SEHNR and CDR2 FQNEAQ (reference sequence). CDR3 coding DNA: TGTGCCAGCAGCTCCTCAGAATACTATGGCTACACCTTC. Translating it yields CASSSSEYYGYTF.

This chain joins TRBV19 and TRBJ1-1, with TRBD1 identical over 9 bases. Looked up from germline, CDR1 is LNHDA and CDR2 is SQIVND (reference sequence). Trimming took 4 bases from V and 4 from J; bases not matched to a gene: 4. The CDR3 contains 14 residues. CDR3 bases: TGTGCCAGTAGTACTACAGGGGGCATCACTGAAGCTTTCTTT. Translating gives CASSTTGGITEAFF.

The rearrangement uses TRBV11-3 and TRBJ2-7; D is ambiguous. The V end lost 3 bases, the J end lost 5 bases, and 14 bases lay between the germline ends. Germline V lookup: CDR1 SGHNT, CDR2 YENEEA. The CDR3 totals 14 residues. CDR3 residues: CASSFRGRFDEQYF. The DNA of the CDR3 is TGTGCCAGCAGCTTTCGTGGCAGGTTTGACGAGCAGTACTTC.

This clone was detected only once. The chain uses TRBV6-5 and TRBJ1-6; 8 nucleotides align to TRBD1. CDR3 length: 15 amino acids. From germline, CDR1 is MNHEY and CDR2 SVGAGI. J was trimmed by 10 bases and V by 8 bases; bases with no gene match: 13. The CDR3 reads CASYQGATPGSPLHF. In nucleotides, the CDR3 is TGTGCCAGCTACCAGGGGGCAACCCCGGGATCACCCCTCCACTTT.

V gene TRBV4-3 combines with J gene TRBJ2-7, with D possibly matching TRBD2 (5 bases). This CDR3 region has 15 residues. Between the trimmed V and J ends, which lost 3 bases and 8 bases, there was a span of 20 bases. The V gene's germline CDR1 is LGHNA and CDR2 YSLEER. In DNA form, the CDR3 reads TGCGCCAGCAGCCAGTCCCGGGGAATCTTATTTCAGCAGTACTTC. This gives the protein CASSQSRGILFQQYF.

The chain employs TRBV5-1 and TRBJ2-5, with a possible D match to TRBD1 (5 bases). The CDR3 totals 14 residues. Per the germline V gene, CDR1 is SGHRS and CDR2 is YFSETQ. Trimming pared 4 bases from V and 1 base from J, leaving 11 bases between. As DNA, the CDR3 is TGCGCCAGCAGCCTAGTAGGGGCCCAAGAGACCCAGTACTTC. Translating it yields CASSLVGAQETQYF.

V usage is TRBV5-4 and J usage is TRBJ2-7, with TRBD2 matching over 9 bases. Per the germline V gene, CDR1 is SGHNT and CDR2 is YYREEE (reference sequence). CDR3 length: 15 residues. The junction had 7 bases not matched to a gene; V was cut back by 3 bases and J by 3 bases. The CDR3 protein is CASSSLAGEGYEQYF. The CDR3 bases are TGTGCCAGCAGCTCGTTAGCGGGAGAGGGCTACGAGCAGTACTTC.

CDR3 residues: CASSRDRASNEQFF. In nucleotides, the CDR3 is TGTGCCAGCAGCCGGGACAGGGCGAGTAATGAGCAGTTCTTC. This chain uses TRBV7-7 with TRBJ2-1; TRBD1 aligns across 9 bases. Germline V lookup: CDR1 SSHAT, CDR2 FNYEAQ (reference sequence). V lost 5 bases, J lost 7 bases, and 6 bases stayed unmatched. The CDR3 contains 14 residues.

The V and J genes are TRBV18 and TRBJ1-2, with 8 nucleotides matching TRBD1. V trimming: 3 bases; J trimming: 5 bases; junction bases outside the gene matches: 5. Germline CDR1 KGHSH, CDR2 LQKENI. The CDR3 is made up of 14 amino acids. CDR3 nucleotide sequence: TGTGCCAGCTCACCGGTGGGACAGGAGTATGGCTACACCTTC. Its protein is CASSPVGQEYGYTF. The full variable domain, rest sourced from reference TRBV18 and TRBJ1-2, is NAGVMQNPRHLVRRRGQEARLRCSPMKGHSHVYWYRQLPEEGLKFMVYLQKENIIDESGMPKERFSAEFPKEGPSILRIQQVVRGDSAAYFCASSPVGQEYGYTFGSGTRLTVV.

CDR3 region: CASNRQNTGELFF. The DNA for the CDR3 is TGTGCCAGTAATCGACAAAACACCGGGGAGCTGTTTTTT. This chain links TRBV19 with TRBJ2-2; D not certain. Looked up from germline, CDR1 is LNHDA and CDR2 is SQIVND (reference sequence). V was shortened by 7 bases and J by 2 bases, with 8 bases between the two germline ends. CDR3 size: 13 residues.

The rearrangement joins TRBV19 to TRBJ2-2; unclear D gene. The germline CDR1 and CDR2 sequences are LNHDA and SQIVND (reference sequence). Trimming pared 5 bases from V and 5 bases from J, leaving 6 bases between. CDR3 size: 12 residues. CDR3 sequence: CASSFVTGELFF. CDR3 DNA: TGTGCCAGTAGTTTTGTAACCGGGGAGCTGTTTTTT.

The chain has TRBV28 and TRBJ2-3, with 9 bases lining up with TRBD1. CDR1 MDHEN and CDR2 SYDVKM come from the germline V gene. This CDR3 region has 14 residues. Trimming at V came to 3 bases and at J to 5 bases, leaving 3 bases not matched to a gene. The DNA for the CDR3 is TGTGCCAGCAGTTTGGGGACAGGGAAAGATACGCAGTATTTT. Residues: CASSLGTGKDTQYF. Full variable domain (outside the CDR3, taken from reference TRBV28 and TRBJ2-3): DVKVTQSSRYLVKRTGEKVFLECVQDMDHENMFWYRQDPGLGLRLIYFSYDVKMKEKGDIPEGYSVSREKKERFSLILESASTNQTSMYLCASSLGTGKDTQYFGPGTRLTVL.

This clone was observed once. The J gene is TRBJ2-4, the V gene TRBV28; the match to TRBD1 covers 7 bases. This CDR3 is built from 18 residues. From germline, CDR1 is MDHEN and CDR2 SYDVKM. The J segment lost 0 bases and the V segment lost 1 base, leaving 9 bases of the junction unmatched. CDR3 DNA sequence: TGTGCCAGCAGTTTATTCCCTGGGACAGTACTAGCCAAAAACATTCAGTACTTC. Translated, it gives CASSLFPGTVLAKNIQYF.

The J gene is TRBJ2-7, the V gene TRBV18; TRBD1 matches 10 bases. V lost 5 bases to trimming and J lost 6 bases; unmatched junction nucleotides: 19. CDR1 and CDR2 (germline): KGHSH, LQKENI. The CDR3 runs to 18 residues. As DNA, the CDR3 is TGTGCCAGCTCAAACCCGTTGGCTCCGGGACAGGGGATCGCCGAGCAGTACTTC. Its protein is CASSNPLAPGQGIAEQYF. Looking up the rest from reference TRBV18 and TRBJ2-7 gives the full variable domain: NAGVMQNPRHLVRRRGQEARLRCSPMKGHSHVYWYRQLPEEGLKFMVYLQKENIIDESGMPKERFSAEFPKEGPSILRIQQVVRGDSAAYFCASSNPLAPGQGIAEQYFGPGTRLTVT.